These T cell receptor beta chains were read from a single sample in a study of response to subunit inactivated influenza vaccine. One entry per CDR3 protein results from TCRdb running MiXCR on the RT-PCR reads. The table lists more than 600,000 distinct CDR3 sequences, about a fifth of them singletons. Sequences were derived from PBMCs from blood, sampled more than 4 days after vaccination. The receptors here all came from a man aged 50 to 60 who received an inactivated influenza vaccine. The CDR3 runs from the conserved cysteine through the conserved F or W. D genes are given only for firm matches. Clone size appears in some rows only: once, few, many, or a class for an expanded clone.

j_call v_call d_call clone_size cdr3_aa cdr3_nt
TRBJ1-6 TRBV13 - few CASSLEGHNSPLHF TGTGCCAGCAGCTTAGAGGGGCATAATTCACCCCTCCACTTT
TRBJ2-6 TRBV5-4 - few CASSLFARDATERTF TGTGCCAGCAGCTTGTTTGCCAGGGATGCTACCGAAAGGACTTTC
TRBJ1-2 TRBV2 TRBD1 few CASSHRDRGRRDGYTF TGTGCCAGCAGTCACCGGGACAGGGGTCGGCGGGATGGCTACACCTTC
TRBJ2-1 TRBV29-1 - - CSVVGEPSYNEQFF TGCAGCGTTGTCGGGGAGCCCTCCTACAATGAGCAGTTCTTC
TRBJ1-2 TRBV25-1 - - CASSEGRGYTF TGTGCCAGCAGTGAGGGTCGGGGCTACACCTTC
TRBJ2-1 TRBV4-3 TRBD2 - CASSQDATGLAGAFEQFF TGCGCCAGCAGCCAAGATGCCACAGGACTAGCGGGAGCATTTGAGCAGTTCTTC
TRBJ2-3 TRBV9 - - CASSRSSGTVADTQYF TGTGCCAGCAGCAGAAGTTCCGGGACGGTGGCGGATACGCAGTATTTT
TRBJ2-1 TRBV12-3/TRBV12-4 - few CASSPLGDNEQFF TGTGCCAGCAGTCCCCTCGGGGACAATGAGCAGTTCTTC
TRBJ1-1 TRBV28 - - CASSLVQGMAFF TGTGCCAGCAGTTTAGTTCAGGGGATGGCTTTCTTT
TRBJ2-3 TRBV29-1 TRBD2 many CSVEIGGATDTQYF TGCAGCGTTGAGATCGGGGGGGCCACAGATACGCAGTATTTT
TRBJ1-2 TRBV7-9 TRBD1 few CASSLATGAGYGYTF TGTGCCAGCAGCTTAGCGACAGGGGCGGGCTATGGCTACACCTTC
TRBJ2-3 TRBV7-2 TRBD2 once CASSLGLAGAGSDTQYF TGTGCCAGCAGCCTAGGACTAGCGGGAGCAGGATCAGATACGCAGTATTTT
TRBJ2-7 TRBV6-1 - few CASALRDPSYEQYF TGTGCCAGCGCCTTGAGAGACCCCTCCTACGAGCAGTACTTC
TRBJ2-2 TRBV10-3 TRBD1 few CAITRTGNTGELFF TGTGCCATCACCCGGACAGGGAACACCGGGGAGCTGTTTTTT
TRBJ1-2 TRBV9 TRBD1 few CASSVEAGGNGYTF TGTGCCAGCAGCGTAGAGGCAGGGGGGAATGGCTACACCTTC
TRBJ2-7 TRBV10-3 - once CASRANPGSYEQYF TGTGCCTCCCGAGCCAATCCCGGCAGCTACGAGCAGTACTTC
TRBJ1-1 TRBV5-5 - - CASSLVQVAFF TGTGCCAGCAGCTTGGTGCAGGTGGCTTTCTTT
TRBJ1-2 TRBV20-1 - - CSALRVGYTF TGCAGTGCGCTCAGGGTCGGCTACACCTTC